One TCR beta chain is described in this entry. Its antigen is unknown. The sample originates from a study of cytomegalovirus exposure and HLA in healthy donors. Whole-study findings and limits: In a later analysis, at a false discovery rate of 0.05, 15,000 to 20,000 TCR beta sequences were associated with HLA alleles. Cytomegalovirus-associated status was assigned to some 180 TCR beta chains. Several V segments, TRBV6-2 and TRBV6-3 among them, could not be told apart and were dropped.

Amplification used 60 Vbeta primers and 13 Jbeta primers. Sequenced by immunoSEQ multiplex PCR; TCRdb stores in-frame clones only, minus some. In the table there are about 140,000 clones, 70% to 90% of which are singletons. The CDR3 is 13 amino acids. V lost 6 bases and J lost 4; bases outside the gene matches: 2. Germline CDR1 reads MGHDK; CDR2 reads SYGVNS. Input material: PBMCs. V is TRBV25-1 and J is TRBJ1-4; 7 bases match TRBD1. The origin of this receptor is a man aged 45-65 years in good health and CMV-seronegative. The DNA for the CDR3 is TGTGCCAGCAGGACAGGGAATAATGAAAAACTGTTTTTT. This codes for CASRTGNNEKLFF.